The clone carrying this T cell receptor (beta chain) occurred a few times. This record belongs to a study of beta chain features in type 1 diabetes. Sequencing targeted expressed TCRB transcripts, as all isolated RNA had been reverse transcribed. Sequenced by immunoSEQ multiplex PCR; TCRdb stores in-frame clones only, minus some. The sample contains about 300,000 clones, roughly 8% of which appear only once. Germline CDR1 is SGHTA and CDR2 is FQGNSA. The CDR3 consists of 14 residues. V dropped 2 bases and J dropped 2 bases, with 8 bases sitting between them. The source is a woman aged 18-30 years in good health. Sequencing input: central memory CD4+ T cells from blood. This sequence joins TRBV7-2 and TRBJ2-3; D may be TRBD1 or TRBD2 (6 bases each). The CDR3 reads CASSLRGDTDTQYF. As DNA, the CDR3 is TGTGCCAGCAGCTTAAGGGGGGACACAGATACGCAGTATTTT.